The 11 T cell receptor beta chains below all came from one sample that was sequenced in a study of control samples from healthy donors and cancer patients. The method was immunoSEQ multiplex PCR; TCRdb's version includes in-frame clones alone and lacks a portion of them. The data hold approximately 120,000 clones, with 75% to 90% observed a single time. Material: blood. Every receptor here comes from a woman between 50 and 59 years old in good health.

There are a few counts of this clone. This chain joins TRBV18 and TRBJ1-5; tentative D call: TRBD1 (6 bases). The CDR3 consists of 17 residues. V was cut by 6 bases and J by 0 bases, with 18 bases left in between. Germline assignment: CDR1 KGHSH and CDR2 LQKENI. In DNA, the CDR3 is TGTGCCAGCTCTTACAGGGCTGCGGGGATTAGCAATCAGCCCCAGCATTTT. The encoded protein is CASSYRAAGISNQPQHF.

DNA of the CDR3: TGTGCCAGCAGCCAAGCTTACAATGAGCAGTTCTTC. Its translation is CASSQAYNEQFF. The rearrangement links TRBV3-1 (or the pseudogene TRBV3-2) to TRBJ2-1; D call uncertain. CDR3 length: 12 residues. CDR1 is LGHDT and CDR2 is YNNKEL in the germline V gene (reference sequence). The germline V and J ends were trimmed by 1 base and 4 bases, with 2 bases remaining between them.

This clone was found once. The chain joins TRBV7-9 to TRBJ1-2; 10 nucleotides line up with TRBD1. J lost 6 bases, V lost 1 base, and 11 bases had no gene match. The V gene's germline CDR1 is SEHNR and CDR2 FQNEAQ (reference sequence). The CDR3 consists of 17 residues. The CDR3 spells CASSLGGDRGKWNGYTF. The CDR3 DNA reads TGTGCCAGCAGCTTAGGTGGGGACAGGGGAAAATGGAATGGCTACACCTTC. Supplemented by reference TRBV7-9 and TRBJ1-2, the full variable domain reads DTGVSQNPRHKITKRGQNVTFRCDPISEHNRLYWYRQTLGQGPEFLTYFQNEAQLEKSRLLSDRFSAERPKGSFSTLEIQRTEQGDSAMYLCASSLGGDRGKWNGYTFGSGTRLTVV.

V is TRBV19 and J is TRBJ1-3; D is undetermined. Trimming took 6 bases from V and 0 from J, leaving 12 bases between them. This CDR3 region has 15 residues. Germline loops: CDR1 LNHDA, CDR2 SQIVND (reference sequence). The CDR3 region has the DNA TGTGCCAGTAGCCAGGTGCGGATCTCTGGAAACACCATATATTTT. Encoded protein: CASSQVRISGNTIYF.

The chain is built from TRBV25-1 and TRBJ2-1; D is uncertain. Trimming shortened V by 4 bases and J by 4 bases, and 11 bases separated the two germline ends. The CDR3 runs 14 residues. Germline V gives CDR1 MGHDK, CDR2 SYGVNS. CDR3 in DNA: TGTGCCAGCAGTGGAGGAATCGGATACAATGAGCAGTTCTTC. This sequence encodes CASSGGIGYNEQFF.

The rearrangement links TRBV12-3 or TRBV12-4 to TRBJ2-1, with D possibly being TRBD2 (5 bases). V was cut by 7 bases and J by 6 bases, with 13 bases left in between. This CDR3 contains 13 residues. CDR3 nucleotide sequence: TGTGCCAGCATCGGGAAGACCAGCAATGAGCAGTTCTTC. Its protein product is CASIGKTSNEQFF.

This clone was seen a single time. This chain links TRBV19 with TRBJ2-1; 8 bases are a match to TRBD2. The trim removed 6 bases at V and 15 bases at J, leaving 10 bases unmatched. The CDR3 runs to 12 residues. The germline CDR1 and CDR2 sequences are LNHDA and SQIVND (reference sequence). The CDR3 region is CASSRPGLERFF. CDR3 nucleotide sequence: TGTGCCAGTAGCCGGCCGGGACTAGAGAGGTTCTTC.

The chain employs TRBV4-3 and TRBJ2-5; D not resolved. The V gene lost 1 base and the J gene lost 0 bases, with 6 bases spanning the gap. The germline V gene encodes CDR1 LGHNA and CDR2 YSLEER. The length of the CDR3 is 14 residues. CDR3 protein: CASSQVQYQETQYF. CDR3 DNA sequence: TGCGCCAGCAGCCAAGTGCAATACCAAGAGACCCAGTACTTC.

The rearrangement joins TRBV7-8 to TRBJ2-3; D call uncertain. Between the trimmed V and J ends, which lost 5 bases and 3 bases, there was a span of 6 bases. The V gene's germline CDR1 is SGHVS and CDR2 FQNEAQ. The CDR3 has 12 amino acids. CDR3: CASSLLTDTQYF. CDR3 nucleotides: TGTGCCAGCAGCCTACTAACAGATACGCAGTATTTT.

This clone was observed a single time. The rearrangement uses TRBV14 and TRBJ2-3; D is perhaps TRBD2 (5 bases). The CDR3 is 13 amino acids. With 1 base removed from V and 7 bases from J, the gap between germline ends came to 9 bases. Germline CDR1 is SGHDN and CDR2 is FVKESK. CDR3 sequence: CASSQVPGNTQYF. The CDR3 nucleotides are TGTGCCAGCAGCCAAGTTCCGGGGAATACGCAGTATTTT.

CDR3 sequence reads: CASSVPDRVRTEAFF. The CDR3 DNA is TGCGCCAGCAGCGTTCCGGACAGGGTGAGGACTGAAGCTTTCTTT. The chain couples TRBV5-1 to TRBJ1-1; 8 bases match TRBD1. Trimming cost V 4 bases and J 5 bases; bases outside gene matches: 10. The CDR3 extends over 15 amino acids. Germline CDR1 is SGHRS and CDR2 is YFSETQ.